This section outlines one TCR beta chain sequence together with its context. Trimming took off 5 bases at V and 6 bases at J, with 22 bases between the two ends. Germline V gene sequence: CDR1 SEHNR, CDR2 FQNEAQ (reference sequence). The CDR3 totals 16 residues. Grouping used clinical history reported by participants in a survey and questionnaire. Per the study methods: Researchers report that nucleated cell counts were estimated from reference gene primer amplification. Profiling relied on immunoSEQ multiplex PCR, and the TCRdb table lists in-frame clones only, not all of them. V, J and clone size are those of that table, while D and trimming were read from the DNA. The data hold under 350,000 clones, with 90% observed a single time. This entry is derived from a study of blood T cell repertoires in COVID-19. Looking at the study overall: The analysed material was cDNA or gDNA that came from T cells, B-cell-depleted T cells, or PBMCs.

The receptor comes from a man aged 55-75 years who had recovered from COVID-19. V gene TRBV7-9 combines with J gene TRBJ1-1; TRBD1 is a possible D gene (5 bases). The sequenced sample consisted of PBMCs or T cells enriched from blood (not recorded which). CDR3 in DNA: TGTGCCAGCAGCCGACCGAGTACGACAGTCCTGGCTGAAGCTTTCTTT. It specifies CASSRPSTTVLAEAFF.